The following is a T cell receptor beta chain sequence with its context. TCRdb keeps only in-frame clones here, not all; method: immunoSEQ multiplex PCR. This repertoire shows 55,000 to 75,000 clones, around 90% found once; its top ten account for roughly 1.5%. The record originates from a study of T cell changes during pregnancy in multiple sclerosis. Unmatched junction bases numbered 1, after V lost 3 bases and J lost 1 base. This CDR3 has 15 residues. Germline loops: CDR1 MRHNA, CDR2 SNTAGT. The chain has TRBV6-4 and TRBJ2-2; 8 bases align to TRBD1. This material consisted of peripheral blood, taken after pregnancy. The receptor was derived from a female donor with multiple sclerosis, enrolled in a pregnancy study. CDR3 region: CASSEGTGNTGELFF. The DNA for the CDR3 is TGTGCCAGCAGTGAGGGGACAGGGAACACCGGGGAGCTGTTTTTT.